This is a list of T cell receptor beta chains from one sample in a study of PD-1 blockade in classical Hodgkin lymphoma. Measured with immunoSEQ multiplex PCR; TCRdb has only the in-frame clones, and not every one. The table includes 25,000 to 30,000 clones, approximately 93% detected once. The source material was peripheral blood mononuclear cells (PBMCs). Receptors originate from a human donor with classical Hodgkin lymphoma. The CDR3 runs from the conserved cysteine through the conserved F or W. The D gene is left open where the match is weak. The size entry is marked missing in some rows and otherwise reads once, few, many or a size class.

abundance: .
d_gene: TRBD2
v_gene: TRBV6-5
j_gene: TRBJ2-1
CDR3nt: TGTGCCTCGACTAGCGGAAACAATGAGCAGTTCTTC
CDR3aa: CASTSGNNEQFF

abundance: .
d_gene: TRBD2
v_gene: TRBV29-1
j_gene: TRBJ2-5
CDR3nt: TGCAGCGTTGGTCGCGGGAGGTCGGAGACCCAGTACTTC
CDR3aa: CSVGRGRSETQYF

abundance: .
d_gene: TRBD2
v_gene: TRBV2
j_gene: TRBJ2-3
CDR3nt: TGTGCCAGCAGTGTGGGCGGGAGGGCCTTAGATACGCAGTATTTT
CDR3aa: CASSVGGRALDTQYF

abundance: .
d_gene: TRBD2
v_gene: TRBV18
j_gene: TRBJ2-1
CDR3nt: TGTGCCAGCTCACCATCGGGGGGGCTAGGAGTCTACAATGAGCAGTTCTTC
CDR3aa: CASSPSGGLGVYNEQFF

abundance: .
d_gene: TRBD2
v_gene: TRBV11-2
j_gene: TRBJ2-1
CDR3nt: TGTGCCAGCAGCCCCCGACTAGCGGCAGCCCCCAATGAGCAGTTCTTC
CDR3aa: CASSPRLAAAPNEQFF

abundance: .
d_gene: .
v_gene: TRBV27
j_gene: TRBJ1-4
CDR3nt: TGTGCCAGCAGTTTAGACTGGGGCAGTTCTAATGAAAAACTGTTTTTT
CDR3aa: CASSLDWGSSNEKLFF

abundance: .
d_gene: .
v_gene: TRBV5-1
j_gene: TRBJ2-5
CDR3nt: TGCGCCAGCAGCGCCGGCACACCACGAGAGACCCAGTACTTC
CDR3aa: CASSAGTPRETQYF

abundance: .
d_gene: .
v_gene: TRBV9
j_gene: TRBJ2-1
CDR3nt: TGTGCCAGCACGACCTCGGGACTTCTCGGCGTTGAGCAGTTCTTC
CDR3aa: CASTTSGLLGVEQFF

abundance: few
d_gene: .
v_gene: TRBV6-5
j_gene: TRBJ1-5
CDR3nt: TGTGCCAGCAGTTACGGGCCTAAGAGCAATCAGCCCCAGCATTTT
CDR3aa: CASSYGPKSNQPQHF

abundance: .
d_gene: .
v_gene: TRBV28
j_gene: TRBJ1-2
CDR3nt: TGTGCCGTGTGGGGATTGAGGGGCTACACCTTC
CDR3aa: CAVWGLRGYTF

abundance: few
d_gene: .
v_gene: TRBV11-1
j_gene: TRBJ2-3
CDR3nt: TGTGCCAGCAGCTTATGGGACACAAGGACAGATACGCAGTATTTT
CDR3aa: CASSLWDTRTDTQYF

abundance: .
d_gene: TRBD1
v_gene: TRBV2
j_gene: TRBJ2-3
CDR3nt: TGTGCCAGCAGTGGCCAGGGGGCGCTCACAGATACGCAGTATTTT
CDR3aa: CASSGQGALTDTQYF

abundance: .
d_gene: .
v_gene: TRBV7-7
j_gene: TRBJ2-2
CDR3nt: TGTGCCAGCAGCCTTTACAGGGACACCGGGGAGCTGTTTTTT
CDR3aa: CASSLYRDTGELFF

abundance: .
d_gene: .
v_gene: TRBV5-5
j_gene: TRBJ2-2
CDR3nt: TGTGCCAGCAGCTTAGCTGGGGCGACCGGGGAGCTGTTTTTT
CDR3aa: CASSLAGATGELFF

abundance: .
d_gene: .
v_gene: TRBV10-3
j_gene: TRBJ2-1
CDR3nt: TGTGCCATCAGTGATAGTAACAATGAGCAGTTCTTC
CDR3aa: CAISDSNNEQFF

abundance: .
d_gene: TRBD2
v_gene: TRBV27
j_gene: TRBJ2-5
CDR3nt: TGTGCCATCACCCACAACGCGGGAGGGTGGGAGACCCAGTACTTC
CDR3aa: CAITHNAGGWETQYF

abundance: .
d_gene: .
v_gene: TRBV28
j_gene: TRBJ1-1
CDR3nt: TGTGCCAGCAGTTCCCCGGGACCGAACACTGAAGCTTTCTTT
CDR3aa: CASSSPGPNTEAFF

abundance: .
d_gene: .
v_gene: TRBV2
j_gene: TRBJ2-3
CDR3nt: TGTGCCAGCAGGGGTAGCGGCAGCACAGATACGCAGTATTTT
CDR3aa: CASRGSGSTDTQYF

abundance: .
d_gene: .
v_gene: TRBV9
j_gene: TRBJ2-1
CDR3nt: TGTGCCAGCAGCGTAGTGGACCCCCCCAATGAGCAGTTCTTC
CDR3aa: CASSVVDPPNEQFF

abundance: .
d_gene: .
v_gene: TRBV5-1
j_gene: TRBJ1-1
CDR3nt: TGCGCCAGCAGACCCGGGACGAACACTGAAGCTTTCTTT
CDR3aa: CASRPGTNTEAFF

abundance: .
d_gene: .
v_gene: TRBV20-1
j_gene: TRBJ2-7
CDR3nt: TGCAGTGCTAGACCGTACGAGCAGTACTTC
CDR3aa: CSARPYEQYF

abundance: .
d_gene: .
v_gene: TRBV5-5
j_gene: TRBJ2-5
CDR3nt: TGTGCCAGCAGCTTGTTAGCTTTCGAGACCCAGTACTTC
CDR3aa: CASSLLAFETQYF

abundance: .
d_gene: TRBD1
v_gene: TRBV5-1
j_gene: TRBJ2-7
CDR3nt: TGCGCCAGCAGCATTACTCCGACAGGGGGCAACCCCTACGAGCAGTACTTC
CDR3aa: CASSITPTGGNPYEQYF

abundance: .
d_gene: .
v_gene: TRBV9
j_gene: TRBJ2-3
CDR3nt: TGTGCCAGCAGCGAAAAGGGGATGAGCACAGATACGCAGTATTTT
CDR3aa: CASSEKGMSTDTQYF

abundance: .
d_gene: .
v_gene: TRBV5-1
j_gene: TRBJ1-4
CDR3nt: TGCGCCAGCAGCTTGATTCCTGGGGGTAGAAATGAAAAACTGTTTTTT
CDR3aa: CASSLIPGGRNEKLFF

abundance: once
d_gene: .
v_gene: TRBV10-3
j_gene: TRBJ2-3
CDR3nt: TGTGCCATCAGTGAGTCTCAGCGTGGGGGCACAGATACGCAGTATTTT
CDR3aa: CAISESQRGGTDTQYF

abundance: .
d_gene: TRBD2
v_gene: TRBV5-1
j_gene: TRBJ2-1
CDR3nt: TGCGCCAGCAGCGTGACTAGCGGGAACCACAATGAGCAGTTCTTC
CDR3aa: CASSVTSGNHNEQFF

abundance: few
d_gene: .
v_gene: TRBV9
j_gene: TRBJ1-2
CDR3nt: TGTGCCAGCAGCGTAGGGGGCGACTATGGCTACACCTTC
CDR3aa: CASSVGGDYGYTF

abundance: .
d_gene: TRBD2
v_gene: TRBV5-1
j_gene: TRBJ2-5
CDR3nt: TGCGCCAGCAGCTTGGATGTAGCGGGGCTTCAAGAGACCCAGTACTTC
CDR3aa: CASSLDVAGLQETQYF

abundance: .
d_gene: TRBD2
v_gene: TRBV28
j_gene: TRBJ2-1
CDR3nt: TGTGCCAGCAGTTCCGGGACTAGCGGGAACAATGAGCAGTTCTTC
CDR3aa: CASSSGTSGNNEQFF

abundance: .
d_gene: TRBD1
v_gene: TRBV5-1
j_gene: TRBJ2-5
CDR3nt: TGCGCCAGCAGCTCTACAGGGGGCCAAGAGACCCAGTACTTC
CDR3aa: CASSSTGGQETQYF

abundance: .
d_gene: TRBD2
v_gene: TRBV28
j_gene: TRBJ2-7
CDR3nt: TGTGCCAGCAGTCAAGCAGCTAGCGGGAGTGGGCACGAGCAGTACTTC
CDR3aa: CASSQAASGSGHEQYF

abundance: .
d_gene: TRBD2
v_gene: TRBV6-6
j_gene: TRBJ2-3
CDR3nt: TGTGCCAGCAACCCGACTAGCCCCACAGATACGCAGTATTTT
CDR3aa: CASNPTSPTDTQYF

abundance: .
d_gene: TRBD1
v_gene: TRBV28
j_gene: TRBJ2-7
CDR3nt: TGTGCCAGCAGTTTATTGGGACAGGGGGCCTTTAACTACGAGCAGTACTTC
CDR3aa: CASSLLGQGAFNYEQYF

abundance: .
d_gene: .
v_gene: TRBV5-6
j_gene: TRBJ1-5
CDR3nt: TGTGCCAGCAGCTTAGCGGGATACGGCCAGCCCCAGCATTTT
CDR3aa: CASSLAGYGQPQHF

abundance: .
d_gene: TRBD1
v_gene: TRBV28
j_gene: TRBJ1-4
CDR3nt: TGTGCCAGCAGTCTACCGGACAGGGTCGGTGAAAAACTGTTTTTT
CDR3aa: CASSLPDRVGEKLFF

abundance: .
d_gene: .
v_gene: TRBV18
j_gene: TRBJ1-2
CDR3nt: TGTGCCAGCTCACCCGTTCCAGGAAGGTCAAACTATGGCTACACCTTC
CDR3aa: CASSPVPGRSNYGYTF

abundance: .
d_gene: TRBD2
v_gene: TRBV9
j_gene: TRBJ2-7
CDR3nt: TGTGCCAGCAGCAAATCCGGGACTAGCGGGAGGAGGGGCTACGAGCAGTACTTC
CDR3aa: CASSKSGTSGRRGYEQYF

abundance: .
d_gene: .
v_gene: TRBV28
j_gene: TRBJ1-4
CDR3nt: TGTGCCAGCAGTTACCCACCCACAGGGAAACTGTTTTTT
CDR3aa: CASSYPPTGKLFF

abundance: .
d_gene: .
v_gene: TRBV6-1
j_gene: TRBJ1-1
CDR3nt: TGTGCCAGCAGTGAATTCTATGGATACGACACTGAAGCTTTCTTT
CDR3aa: CASSEFYGYDTEAFF

abundance: .
d_gene: .
v_gene: TRBV19
j_gene: TRBJ1-5
CDR3nt: TGTGCCAGTAGTTTTGCAGGCCGCAATCAGCCCCAGCATTTT
CDR3aa: CASSFAGRNQPQHF

abundance: .
d_gene: TRBD1
v_gene: TRBV27
j_gene: TRBJ2-1
CDR3nt: TGTGCCAGCAGTGCCGGACAGGGGCCCTACAATGAGCAGTTCTTC
CDR3aa: CASSAGQGPYNEQFF

abundance: once
d_gene: .
v_gene: TRBV5-1
j_gene: TRBJ1-2
CDR3nt: TGCGCCAGCAGCTCGATTGGGGGAGCTAACTATGGCTACACCTTC
CDR3aa: CASSSIGGANYGYTF

abundance: .
d_gene: .
v_gene: TRBV27
j_gene: TRBJ2-3
CDR3nt: TGTGCCAGCAGTTTCCCAGGGCGCCCAGATACGCAGTATTTT
CDR3aa: CASSFPGRPDTQYF

abundance: .
d_gene: .
v_gene: TRBV10-3
j_gene: TRBJ1-2
CDR3nt: TGTGCCATCAGTACAGGGAATGGCTACACCTTC
CDR3aa: CAISTGNGYTF

abundance: .
d_gene: .
v_gene: TRBV27
j_gene: TRBJ1-6
CDR3nt: TGTGCCAGCAGTTTAAATGGCAGGGAGGGCTCACCCCTCCACTTT
CDR3aa: CASSLNGREGSPLHF

abundance: .
d_gene: .
v_gene: TRBV19
j_gene: TRBJ2-5
CDR3nt: TGTGCCAGTAGTACAGGGGGCGGGAGAGAGACCCAGTACTTC
CDR3aa: CASSTGGGRETQYF

abundance: .
d_gene: .
v_gene: TRBV6-6
j_gene: TRBJ1-2
CDR3nt: TGTGCCAGCAGTTACTCGTCGGGGGGCTCCGGTTGGGGCTACACCTTC
CDR3aa: CASSYSSGGSGWGYTF

abundance: few
d_gene: .
v_gene: TRBV6-5
j_gene: TRBJ2-6
CDR3nt: TGTGCCAGCTCCTGGGACTCTGGGGCCAACGTCCTGACTTTC
CDR3aa: CASSWDSGANVLTF

abundance: once
d_gene: .
v_gene: TRBV19
j_gene: TRBJ1-2
CDR3nt: TGTGCCAGTAGTATAACAGGTTCTGGCTACACCTTC
CDR3aa: CASSITGSGYTF

abundance: .
d_gene: .
v_gene: TRBV10-3
j_gene: TRBJ2-3
CDR3nt: TGTGCCATCACGAGCGGGTGGAGCACAGATACGCAGTATTTT
CDR3aa: CAITSGWSTDTQYF

abundance: .
d_gene: .
v_gene: TRBV19
j_gene: TRBJ1-1
CDR3nt: TGTGCCAGTAGTATAAGGGGGAGGGAAGGTGAAGCTTTCTTT
CDR3aa: CASSIRGREGEAFF

abundance: .
d_gene: .
v_gene: TRBV7-9
j_gene: TRBJ2-3
CDR3nt: TGTGCCAGCAGCTTAGTGGTGATTACTTATTTT
CDR3aa: CASSLVVITYF

abundance: .
d_gene: .
v_gene: TRBV7-9
j_gene: TRBJ2-3
CDR3nt: TGTGCCAGCAGCCTCGAACCGGCTTATTGGACAGCCGGCACAGATACGCAGTATTTT
CDR3aa: CASSLEPAYWTAGTDTQYF

abundance: .
d_gene: .
v_gene: TRBV5-1
j_gene: TRBJ1-4
CDR3nt: TGCGCCAGCAGCTTGGGAATACTCGGGGTTAATGAAAAACTGTTTTTT
CDR3aa: CASSLGILGVNEKLFF

abundance: .
d_gene: .
v_gene: TRBV19
j_gene: TRBJ1-1
CDR3nt: TGTGCCAGTAGTATAGATCTCCCCCAGACTGAAGCTTTCTTT
CDR3aa: CASSIDLPQTEAFF

abundance: .
d_gene: .
v_gene: TRBV28
j_gene: TRBJ2-5
CDR3nt: TGTGCCAGCAGTTTTTCGTCAAGTGCCCAGTACTTC
CDR3aa: CASSFSSSAQYF

abundance: once
d_gene: .
v_gene: TRBV15
j_gene: TRBJ1-1
CDR3nt: TGTGCCACGGGCCTCGGAGGTTTGACTGAAGCTTTCTTT
CDR3aa: CATGLGGLTEAFF